This is a list of T cell receptor beta chains from one sample in a study of beta chain features in type 1 diabetes. Only in-frame clones appear in the TCRdb table, and some are missing; sequencing was by immunoSEQ multiplex PCR. The sample shows about 470,000 clones, roughly 30% of them seen only once. Sequencing used naive CD4+ T cells from blood. These TCRs come from a man between 18 and 35 years old in good health. The CDR3 runs from the conserved cysteine through the conserved F or W. D genes are given only for firm matches. The size entry is marked missing in some rows and otherwise reads once, few, many or a size class.

d_gene	v_gene	abundance	j_gene	CDR3nt	CDR3aa
.	TRBV7-9	.	TRBJ1-4	TGTGCCAGCAGCGCTCGGGCCTTTCCAGGGGAAAAACTGTTTTTT	CASSARAFPGEKLFF
TRBD2	TRBV6-6	.	TRBJ2-4	TGTGCCAGCAGTTCCAGCGGGGGGCGGATTCAGTACTTC	CASSSSGGRIQYF
.	TRBV30	.	TRBJ2-7	TGTGCCTGGAGGGCAGGGTTCTCCTACGAGCAGTACTTC	CAWRAGFSYEQYF
.	TRBV4-1	.	TRBJ2-7	TGCGCCAGCAGCCGGGAGGGGGACAGTGCCTACGAGCAGTACTTC	CASSREGDSAYEQYF
.	TRBV28	.	TRBJ2-5	TGTGCCAGCAGTTTAATCCAGCGGGAGACCCAGTACTTC	CASSLIQRETQYF
.	TRBV7-9	.	TRBJ1-1	TGTGCCAGCAGCTTAGCGCAGGAGAACACTGAAGCTTTCTTT	CASSLAQENTEAFF
.	TRBV30	.	TRBJ1-1	TGTGCCTGGAGTGCCCTCGGACCTGAAGCTTTCTTT	CAWSALGPEAFF
.	TRBV30	few	TRBJ1-1	TGTGCCTGGAGTGGGCAGGGAGACACTGAAGCTTTCTTT	CAWSGQGDTEAFF
.	TRBV4-1	few	TRBJ2-5	TGCGCCAGCAGCCAAGGGCGTCTGGAGACCCAGTACTTC	CASSQGRLETQYF
TRBD1	TRBV15	few	TRBJ2-5	TGTGCCACCAGCGGTGACAGGGGTGGAGAGACCCAGTACTTC	CATSGDRGGETQYF
.	TRBV4-1	few	TRBJ2-3	TGCGCCAGCAGCCAAGGGGCCCGAGCTGCAGATACGCAGTATTTT	CASSQGARAADTQYF
.	TRBV2	.	TRBJ2-5	TGTGCCAGCAGCCTAAGCGGGCTCCCGGTGACCCAGTACTTC	CASSLSGLPVTQYF
TRBD2	TRBV7-2	.	TRBJ2-3	TGTGCCAGCAGCCTACTAGCGTCTAGCACAGATACGCAGTATTTT	CASSLLASSTDTQYF
.	TRBV11-2	.	TRBJ1-1	TGTGCCAGCAGCCGTCGGACAAGGACTGAAGCTTTCTTT	CASSRRTRTEAFF
TRBD1	TRBV27	.	TRBJ2-3	TGTGCCAGCAGTTACACAGGGGTGAATACGCAGTATTTT	CASSYTGVNTQYF
.	TRBV10-3	many	TRBJ2-1	TGTGCCATCAGGGGGACTGGTAATGAGCAGTTCTTC	CAIRGTGNEQFF
.	TRBV9	.	TRBJ2-3	TGTGCCAGCAGCACCTTAGGGGATACGCAGTATTTT	CASSTLGDTQYF
TRBD2	TRBV19	.	TRBJ2-1	TGTGCCAGTAGTATCCTAGCTAGCGGGAGCCAGTTCTTC	CASSILASGSQFF
.	TRBV4-1	.	TRBJ2-3	TGCGCCAGCAGCCAAGTAGGGTGGGTGCAGTATTTT	CASSQVGWVQYF
TRBD2	TRBV4-1	few	TRBJ2-7	TGCGCCAGCAGCCCGAGACTAGCGGGCTACGAGCAGTACTTC	CASSPRLAGYEQYF
TRBD1	TRBV29-1	.	TRBJ2-7	TGCAGCGCAGGGGACAGTAGGTTTTACGAGCAGTACTTC	CSAGDSRFYEQYF
TRBD1	TRBV25-1	few	TRBJ2-3	TGTGCCAGCAGTGTCCCGGGACAGCGGGATACGCAGTATTTT	CASSVPGQRDTQYF
TRBD1	TRBV7-3	.	TRBJ2-1	TGTGCCAGCAGCTTAGGGACAGGATACAATGAGCAGTTCTTC	CASSLGTGYNEQFF
.	TRBV2	.	TRBJ2-7	TGTGCCAGCAGTCCAGACAGGTTTTCCTACGAGCAGTACTTC	CASSPDRFSYEQYF
.	TRBV5-4	few	TRBJ2-2	TGTGCCACCCAGGCGGGAAGTGGGACCGGGGAGCTGTTTTTT	CATQAGSGTGELFF
TRBD1	TRBV12-5	few	TRBJ2-5	TGTGCTAGTGGTTTGGGACAGGGTTCCCGAGGCGAGACCCAGTACTTC	CASGLGQGSRGETQYF
.	TRBV29-1	.	TRBJ2-3	TGCAGCGTTTCTCAGGGTGGGCTCGGAGATACGCAGTATTTT	CSVSQGGLGDTQYF
TRBD2	TRBV4-1	.	TRBJ2-1	TGCGCCAGCAGCCAAGAACGGACTAGCGGGAAGGTCAATGAGCAGTTCTTC	CASSQERTSGKVNEQFF
.	TRBV29-1	.	TRBJ1-1	TGCAGCGGCTCCGGGACCCCAGAAGAGTACACTGAAGCTTTCTTT	CSGSGTPEEYTEAFF
.	TRBV27	few	TRBJ2-1	TGTGCCAGCAGTGCGTCCACCAGCGGGCGCAATGAGCAGTTCTTC	CASSASTSGRNEQFF
.	TRBV10-3	.	TRBJ1-4	TGTGCCATCAGTGCGCAGAGGGACGATGAAAAACTGTTTTTT	CAISAQRDDEKLFF
TRBD1	TRBV27	.	TRBJ2-5	TGTGCCAGCAGTTTATGGACAGGGTCAGGTCCAGAGACCCAGTACTTC	CASSLWTGSGPETQYF
TRBD2	TRBV28	.	TRBJ2-3	TGTGCCAGCAGCCCTAGCGGGAGAACGGCGGCAGATACGCAGTATTTT	CASSPSGRTAADTQYF
TRBD2	TRBV29-1	.	TRBJ2-3	TGCAGCGGCAGGACTAGCGGAAGCACAGATACGCAGTATTTT	CSGRTSGSTDTQYF
.	TRBV6-5	few	TRBJ2-3	TGTGCCAGCGGAGCGTCTAGCACAGATACGCAGTATTTT	CASGASSTDTQYF
.	TRBV30	few	TRBJ2-1	TGTGCCTGGAGTCTTACAAGTATCGACGATGAGCAGTTCTTC	CAWSLTSIDDEQFF
TRBD2	TRBV11-2	.	TRBJ2-1	TGTGCCAGCAGCTCAGCGGGAGGGTACGACAATGAGCAGTTCTTC	CASSSAGGYDNEQFF
.	TRBV11-1	few	TRBJ1-3	TGTGCCAGCGGTAACTCTGGAAACACCATATATTTT	CASGNSGNTIYF
.	TRBV29-1	few	TRBJ1-5	TGCAGCGTTGGTGATGGAAGCGGGCCCACCCAGCATTTT	CSVGDGSGPTQHF
.	TRBV11-2	few	TRBJ2-2	TGTGCCAGCAGCTTAGTACAGTTCACCGGGGAGCTGTTTTTT	CASSLVQFTGELFF
.	TRBV4-1	.	TRBJ1-4	TGCGCCAGCACCAAACAGGGAAGAGACGAAAAACTGTTTTTT	CASTKQGRDEKLFF
.	TRBV9	few	TRBJ2-1	TGTGCCAGCAGCGTAGTAACAGGGTATGGTGAGCAGTTCTTC	CASSVVTGYGEQFF
TRBD2	TRBV7-2	.	TRBJ2-5	TGTGCCAGCAGCCTAGCGGGCCTTCAAGAGACCCAGTACTTC	CASSLAGLQETQYF
.	TRBV30	.	TRBJ1-4	TGTGCCAGGGGCAGAGCTAATGAAAAACTGTTTTTT	CARGRANEKLFF
.	TRBV14	.	TRBJ2-7	TGTGCCAGCAGCCAAGATTGGGCTAGATCGTACGAGCAGTACTTC	CASSQDWARSYEQYF
TRBD1	TRBV5-4	.	TRBJ2-5	TGTGCCAGCAGTCGAGCGACCGGGACAGGGGTCAAAGAGACCCAGTACTTC	CASSRATGTGVKETQYF